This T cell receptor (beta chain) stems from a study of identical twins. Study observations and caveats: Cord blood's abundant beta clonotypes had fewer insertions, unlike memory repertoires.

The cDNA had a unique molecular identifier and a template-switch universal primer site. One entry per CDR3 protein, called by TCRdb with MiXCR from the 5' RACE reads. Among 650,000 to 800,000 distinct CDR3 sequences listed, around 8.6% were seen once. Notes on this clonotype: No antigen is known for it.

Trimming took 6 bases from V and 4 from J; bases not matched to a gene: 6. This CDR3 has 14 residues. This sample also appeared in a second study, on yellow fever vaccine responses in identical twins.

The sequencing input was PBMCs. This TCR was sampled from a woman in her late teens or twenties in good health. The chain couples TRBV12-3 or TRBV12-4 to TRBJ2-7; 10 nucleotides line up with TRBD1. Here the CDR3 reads CASRPTGGIYEQYF. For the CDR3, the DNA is TGTGCCAGCAGACCGACAGGGGGCATTTACGAGCAGTACTTC.